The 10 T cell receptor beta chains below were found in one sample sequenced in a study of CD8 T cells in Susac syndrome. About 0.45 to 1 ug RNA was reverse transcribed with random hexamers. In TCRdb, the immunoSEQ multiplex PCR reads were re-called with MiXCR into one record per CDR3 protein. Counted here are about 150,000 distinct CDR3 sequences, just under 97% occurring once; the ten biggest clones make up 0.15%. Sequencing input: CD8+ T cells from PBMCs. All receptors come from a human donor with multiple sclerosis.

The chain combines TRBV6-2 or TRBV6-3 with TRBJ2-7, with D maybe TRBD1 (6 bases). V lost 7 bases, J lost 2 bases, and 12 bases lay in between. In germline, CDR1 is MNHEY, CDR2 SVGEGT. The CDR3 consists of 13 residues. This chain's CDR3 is CASTTDRTYEQYF. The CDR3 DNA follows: TGTGCCAGCACTACCGACAGGACCTACGAGCAGTACTTC.

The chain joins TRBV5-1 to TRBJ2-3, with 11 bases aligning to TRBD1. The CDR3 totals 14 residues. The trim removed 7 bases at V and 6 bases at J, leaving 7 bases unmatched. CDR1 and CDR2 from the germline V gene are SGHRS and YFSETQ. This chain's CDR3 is CASGGQGASDTQYF. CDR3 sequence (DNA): TGCGCCAGCGGTGGACAGGGGGCTTCGGATACGCAGTATTTT. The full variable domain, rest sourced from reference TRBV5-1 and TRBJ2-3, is KAGVTQTPRYLIKTRGQQVTLSCSPISGHRSVSWYQQTPGQGLQFLFEYFSETQRNKGNFPGRFSGRQFSNSRSEMNVSTLELGDSALYLCASGGQGASDTQYFGPGTRLTVL.

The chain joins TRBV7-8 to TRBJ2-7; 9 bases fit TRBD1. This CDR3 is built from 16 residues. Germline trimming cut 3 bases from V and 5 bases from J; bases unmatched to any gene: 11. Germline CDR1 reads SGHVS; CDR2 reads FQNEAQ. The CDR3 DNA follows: TGTGCCAGCAGCTTCCCCGGGACAGGGAGAGCTCACGAGCAGTACTTC. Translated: CASSFPGTGRAHEQYF.

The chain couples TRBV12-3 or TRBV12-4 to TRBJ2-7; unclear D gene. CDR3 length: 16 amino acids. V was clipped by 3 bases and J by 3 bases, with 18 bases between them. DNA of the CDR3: TGTGCCAGCAGTTTTCGCGCCTCGGTCAGACGCTACGAGCAGTACTTC. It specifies CASSFRASVRRYEQYF.

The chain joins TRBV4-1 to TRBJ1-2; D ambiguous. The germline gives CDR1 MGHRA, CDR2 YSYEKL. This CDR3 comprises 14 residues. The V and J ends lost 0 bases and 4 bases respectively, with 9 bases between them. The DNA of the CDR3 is TGCGCCAGCAGCCAAGATTCTTCCCTCTATGGCTACACCTTC. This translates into CASSQDSSLYGYTF.

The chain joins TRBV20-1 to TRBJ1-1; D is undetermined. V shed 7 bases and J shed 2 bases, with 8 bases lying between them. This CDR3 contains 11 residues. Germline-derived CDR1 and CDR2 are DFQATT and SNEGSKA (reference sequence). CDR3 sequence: CSVVINTEAFF. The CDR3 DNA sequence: TGCAGTGTTGTAATAAACACTGAAGCTTTCTTT.

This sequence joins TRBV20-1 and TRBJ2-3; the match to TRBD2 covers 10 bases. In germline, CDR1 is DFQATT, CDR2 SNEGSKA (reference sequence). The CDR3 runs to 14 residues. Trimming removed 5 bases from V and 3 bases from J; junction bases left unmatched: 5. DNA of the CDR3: TGCAGTGCTGCACTAGCGGGACGAACAGATACGCAGTATTTT. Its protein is CSAALAGRTDTQYF.

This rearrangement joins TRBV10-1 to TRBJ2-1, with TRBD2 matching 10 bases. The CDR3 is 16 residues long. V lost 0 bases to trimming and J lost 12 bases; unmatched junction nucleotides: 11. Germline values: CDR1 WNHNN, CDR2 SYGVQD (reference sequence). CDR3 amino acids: CASSESFSLAGVRQFF. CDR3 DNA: TGCGCCAGCAGTGAGTCATTCAGTCTAGCGGGGGTACGGCAGTTCTTC.

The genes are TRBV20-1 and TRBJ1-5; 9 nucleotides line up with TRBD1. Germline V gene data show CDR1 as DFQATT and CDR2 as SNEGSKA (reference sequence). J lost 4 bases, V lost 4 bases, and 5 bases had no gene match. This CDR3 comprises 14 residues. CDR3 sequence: CSANRGRLNQPQHF. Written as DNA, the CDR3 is TGCAGTGCTAACAGGGGGCGCCTTAATCAGCCCCAGCATTTT.

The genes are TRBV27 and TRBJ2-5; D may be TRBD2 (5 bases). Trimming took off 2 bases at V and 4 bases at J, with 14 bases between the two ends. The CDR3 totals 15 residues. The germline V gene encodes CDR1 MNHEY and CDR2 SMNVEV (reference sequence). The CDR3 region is CASSLGFVGGETQYF. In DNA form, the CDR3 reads TGTGCCAGCAGTTTAGGATTCGTTGGAGGAGAGACCCAGTACTTC.